This T cell receptor (beta chain) was identified in a study of cytomegalovirus exposure and HLA in healthy donors. With 60 Vbeta and 13 Jbeta primers, the PCR was carried out. Data came from immunoSEQ multiplex PCR; TCRdb stores just in-frame clones and leaves some out. The data show 130,000 to 150,000 clones, 78% seen once. This clone was recorded at least ten times. Its target is not known. The same CDR3 arises from other DNA sequences in this sample as well. While unrecorded immune exposures were likely, the donors were nominally healthy when sampled. Germline V gene sequence: CDR1 SGHVS, CDR2 FNYEAQ. The CDR3 runs 13 residues. Trimming pared 1 base from V and 2 bases from J, leaving 5 bases between. Overall study results and limits: Researchers reported from a later analysis that most CMV-associated TCR beta chains appeared HLA-restricted. Rates of TCR association differed by HLA locus in a later analysis, with DRB1 highest and HLA-C lowest. Reported results showed that the classifier diagnosed cytomegalovirus status with high specificity and sensitivity.

The chain employs TRBV7-6 and TRBJ1-1; unclear D gene. Sample: PBMCs. This sequence originates from a male donor in good health and CMV-seronegative. The CDR3 sequence: CASSLGHNTEAFF. In DNA form, the CDR3 reads TGTGCCAGCAGCTTAGGGCACAACACTGAAGCTTTCTTT.